A single sample is the source of the 21 T cell receptor beta chains below, sequenced in a study of metastatic and nonmetastatic thyroid tumors. Thyroid surgery took place with no prior treatment in any patient. TCRdb called clones again from the PCR reads with MiXCR. The sample has approximately 38,000 clones, 33% seen once. The material sequenced was tumor tissue. The origin of the receptors is a female donor with papillary thyroid cancer or a benign thyroid nodule (not recorded which). Some clones in this sample may be carry-over from other donors' samples.

The rearrangement uses TRBV18 and TRBJ2-5; TRBD2 might be the D (5 bases). Trimming shortened V by 0 bases and J by 5 bases, and 13 bases separated the two germline ends. The CDR3 runs 15 residues. Germline loops: CDR1 KGHSH, CDR2 LQKENI. The CDR3 sequence: CASSPPSRSVETQYF. Here the CDR3 DNA reads TGTGCCAGCTCACCACCTTCGCGTAGCGTGGAGACCCAGTACTTC. Based on the CDR3 plus reference TRBV18 and TRBJ2-5, the full variable domain is NAGVMQNPRHLVRRRGQEARLRCSPMKGHSHVYWYRQLPEEGLKFMVYLQKENIIDESGMPKERFSAEFPKEGPSILRIQQVVRGDSAAYFCASSPPSRSVETQYFGPGTRLLVL.

The V call is TRBV5-1, the J call TRBJ2-7; 8 positions match TRBD2. Trimming cost V 1 base and J 2 bases; bases outside gene matches: 5. From germline, CDR1 is SGHRS and CDR2 YFSETQ. This CDR3 has 15 amino acids. CDR3 nucleotide sequence: TGCGCCAGCAGCTTGCGTGTTAGCGGGACCTACGAGCAGTACTTC. Protein product: CASSLRVSGTYEQYF.

This chain uses TRBV3-1 with TRBJ1-5; 7 bases line up with TRBD1. Germline lookup yields CDR1 LGHDT and CDR2 YNNKEL (reference sequence). V gave up 3 bases and J gave up 5 bases; unmatched junction bases: 1. CDR3 length equals 13 residues. The CDR3 here is CASSQQGDQPQHF. DNA of the CDR3: TGTGCCAGCAGCCAGCAGGGGGATCAGCCCCAGCATTTT.

This clone has only a few counts. The chain links TRBV6-1 to TRBJ2-1; possible D gene TRBD1, 5 bases. The CDR3 sequence is 14 residues long. Germline assignment: CDR1 MNHNS and CDR2 SASEGT. The V gene lost 8 bases and the J gene lost 0 bases, with 11 bases spanning the gap. In nucleotides, the CDR3 is TGTGCCAGCGGGGCGGTGAGCTCCTACAATGAGCAGTTCTTC. As protein: CASGAVSSYNEQFF.

V gene TRBV12-3 or TRBV12-4 combines with J gene TRBJ2-1; 8 bases are shared with TRBD1. V lost 5 bases to trimming and J lost 1 base; unmatched junction nucleotides: 4. This CDR3 comprises 15 residues. The CDR3 DNA sequence: TGTGCCAGCAGTACCTGGGACAGGTCCTACAATGAGCAGTTCTTC. The encoded protein is CASSTWDRSYNEQFF.

The chain is built from TRBV12-3 or TRBV12-4 and TRBJ1-6; D gene ambiguous. The CDR3 is made up of 17 amino acids. V was cut by 7 bases and J by 4 bases, with 20 bases left in between. The CDR3 reads CASTPPRVEGYNSPLHF. The CDR3 region has the DNA TGTGCCAGCACCCCGCCCCGGGTAGAGGGATATAATTCACCCCTCCACTTT.

This clone was counted between two and nine times. The V call is TRBV24-1, the J call TRBJ2-3; 8 bases align to TRBD2. The ends lost 4 bases at V and 2 bases at J; junction bases unmatched: 1. CDR3 length equals 14 residues. CDR1 is KGHDR, CDR2 SFDVKD, per germline. The CDR3 nucleotides are TGTGCCACCAGTGAGACTAGCGACACAGATACGCAGTATTTT. Translating it yields CATSETSDTDTQYF.

The chain recombines TRBV6-1 with TRBJ2-7; the match to TRBD1 covers 9 bases. CDR1 and CDR2 (germline): MNHNS, SASEGT. The CDR3 length is 14 residues. V gave up 5 bases and J gave up 6 bases; unmatched junction bases: 8. The CDR3 spells CASSQYRGQGEQYF. CDR3 coding DNA: TGTGCCAGCAGTCAGTACAGGGGGCAGGGCGAGCAGTACTTC.

This clone occurred a few times. The chain joins TRBV12-3 or TRBV12-4 to TRBJ2-5; 7 bases agree with TRBD1. With 6 bases clipped from V and 1 base from J, the junction kept 2 bases outside the gene matches. This CDR3 region has 13 residues. CDR3 sequence: CASRGQAQETQYF. The CDR3 nucleotides read TGTGCCAGCAGAGGACAGGCCCAAGAGACCCAGTACTTC.

This clone was counted a few times. The V call is TRBV6-1, the J call TRBJ1-6, with 9 bases lining up with TRBD1. The CDR3 extends over 13 amino acids. The germline V gene has CDR1 MNHNS and CDR2 SASEGT. V shed 8 bases and J 10 bases; nucleotides not matched to a gene: 6. The CDR3 coding sequence is TGTGCCAGCGGGGACAGGGAAGAATCACCCCTCCACTTT. It is translated as CASGDREESPLHF.

J is TRBJ1-3 and V is TRBV6-1; maybe TRBD1 (6 bases). This CDR3 has 14 residues. Deletions cut 6 bases from V and 1 base from J, with 10 bases between. Per the germline V gene, CDR1 is MNHNS and CDR2 is SASEGT. The CDR3 sequence is CASSLTGSGNTIYF. The DNA for the CDR3 is TGTGCCAGCAGCCTAACAGGGTCTGGAAACACCATATATTTT.

The chain has TRBV2 and TRBJ1-5, with TRBD1 matching over 7 bases. J gave up 7 bases and V 0 bases, and 18 bases lay outside the gene matches. Germline lookup yields CDR1 SNHLY and CDR2 FYNNEI. This CDR3 has 19 amino acids. CDR3 residues: CASSEARWQGENASQPQHF. CDR3 nucleotides: TGTGCCAGCAGTGAAGCGCGTTGGCAGGGGGAAAATGCTAGCCAGCCCCAGCATTTT.

The chain uses TRBV19 and TRBJ1-4; 7 bases line up with TRBD1. With V trimmed by 9 bases and J by 8 bases, 12 bases remained unmatched. The germline CDR1 and CDR2 sequences are LNHDA and SQIVND (reference sequence). The CDR3 runs 14 residues. CDR3 amino acids: CASRGAGGREKLFF. CDR3 DNA: TGTGCCAGCCGAGGTGCAGGGGGAAGAGAAAAACTGTTTTTT.

This clone was detected a few times. The chain links TRBV28 to TRBJ2-1; 8 bases map to TRBD2. This CDR3 comprises 14 residues. Germline values: CDR1 MDHEN, CDR2 SYDVKM. V shed 2 bases and J 5 bases; nucleotides not matched to a gene: 2. CDR3 DNA sequence: TGTGCCAGCAGTTTAGCGGGAGGTAACAATGAGCAGTTCTTC. Its translation is CASSLAGGNNEQFF.

This clone was counted many times. The chain uses TRBV19 and TRBJ2-5; 7 bases align to TRBD2. Germline V gene lookup returns CDR1 LNHDA and CDR2 SQIVND (reference sequence). The CDR3 has 12 amino acids. The junction had 7 bases not matched to a gene; V was cut back by 9 bases and J by 6 bases. DNA of the CDR3: TGTGCCAGACCAGCGCGGGGGAAGACCCAGTACTTC. This codes for CARPARGKTQYF.

The sample holds many counts of this clone. The identical CDR3 is also encoded by other nucleotide sequences in the sample. This chain connects TRBV19 to TRBJ1-5, with 9 positions matching TRBD1. CDR1 is LNHDA, CDR2 SQIVND, per germline (reference sequence). The CDR3 contains 13 residues. Unmatched junction bases numbered 1, after V lost 6 bases and J lost 4 bases. Here the CDR3 DNA reads TGTGCCAGTAGCGGGACAGGGAATCAGCCCCAGCATTTT. It yields the protein CASSGTGNQPQHF.

This clone came up once. The chain joins TRBV11-1 to TRBJ2-2; D is unresolved. This CDR3 comprises 14 residues. V was cut by 5 bases and J by 5 bases, with 12 bases left in between. Germline CDR1 and CDR2: SGHAT and FQDESV (reference sequence). The CDR3 sequence is CASSIPTRTGELFF. In nucleotides, the CDR3 is TGTGCCAGCAGCATCCCGACCCGGACCGGGGAGCTGTTTTTT.

The rearrangement joins TRBV5-1 to TRBJ2-5; the D gene is possibly TRBD2 (5 bases). Germline lookup yields CDR1 SGHRS and CDR2 YFSETQ. V was trimmed by 7 bases and J by 4 bases, leaving 14 bases between them. The CDR3 sequence is 13 residues long. The CDR3 region has the DNA TGCGCCAGCTCTGAGGGAGCAGGAGAGACCCAGTACTTC. It is translated as CASSEGAGETQYF.

The sample holds a few counts of this clone. This rearrangement joins TRBV19 to TRBJ1-2, with D hard to call. In germline, CDR1 is LNHDA, CDR2 SQIVND (reference sequence). The CDR3 contains 11 residues. Between the trimmed V and J ends, which lost 7 bases and 8 bases, there was a span of 11 bases. CDR3 DNA: TGTGCCAGTAAGCGTTCCGAGGGCTACACCTTC. Translation: CASKRSEGYTF.

The V and J genes are TRBV6-5 and TRBJ1-6; 9 bases are shared with TRBD1. This CDR3 region has 16 residues. CDR1 is MNHEY, CDR2 SVGAGI, per germline. The V gene end was trimmed by 1 base and the J gene end by 5 bases; junction bases not matched to a gene: 3. In nucleotides, the CDR3 is TGTGCCAGCAGTTACTTGAGGACAGGGGATAATTCACCCCTCCACTTT. This encodes CASSYLRTGDNSPLHF.

This clone was detected only once. This chain joins TRBV6-1 and TRBJ1-6; D might be TRBD1 (6 bases). Between the trimmed V and J ends, which lost 10 bases and 6 bases, there was a span of 19 bases. The CDR3 extends over 15 amino acids. Germline V CDR1 and CDR2: MNHNS, SASEGT. CDR3 DNA: TGTGCCATCCAGTCGACGGGACACCTTAATTCACCCCTCCACTTT. Protein sequence: CAIQSTGHLNSPLHF.